One sample yielded the 32 T cell receptor beta chains listed below, sequenced in a study of shared clonotypes between healthy human individuals. The protocol was immunoSEQ multiplex PCR, while the TCRdb copy is restricted to in-frame clones and leaves out a portion. The data show hundreds of thousands of clones, less than 80% seen once. The sample taken for sequencing was memory CD4+ T cells sorted from blood. Subset reported: CD45RA-negative fraction. The receptors stem from a woman aged 25-40 years in good health.

This sequence joins TRBV5-5 and TRBJ2-7; tentative D call: TRBD1 (6 bases). CDR3 length: 16 amino acids. The germline V and J ends were trimmed by 4 bases and 3 bases, with 20 bases remaining between them. Germline CDR1 SGHKS, CDR2 YYEKEE (reference sequence). The CDR3, as DNA: TGTGCCAGCAGCCTACGGACAGCCCAAGGGTACTACGAGCAGTACTTC. The encoded protein is CASSLRTAQGYYEQYF.

The chain uses TRBV7-2 and TRBJ2-7; 7 nucleotides agree with TRBD2. The V segment lost 5 bases and the J segment 2 bases; nucleotides outside the gene matches: 6. The germline V gene has CDR1 SGHTA and CDR2 FQGNSA. The CDR3 is made up of 14 amino acids. CDR3 loop: CASSHQRDTYEQYF. For the CDR3, the DNA is TGTGCCAGCAGCCACCAGCGGGATACCTACGAGCAGTACTTC.

The chain recombines TRBV19 with TRBJ2-1; D tentatively fits TRBD1 or TRBD2 (6 bases each). This CDR3 contains 15 residues. Deletions cut 7 bases from V and 6 bases from J, with 19 bases between. CDR1 and CDR2 (germline): LNHDA, SQIVND (reference sequence). CDR3 amino acids: CASTARDTRFNEQFF. The CDR3 region has the DNA TGTGCCAGTACCGCGCGGGACACCCGCTTCAATGAGCAGTTCTTC. Using reference TRBV19 and TRBJ2-1 for the parts outside the CDR3, the full variable domain is DGGITQSPKYLFRKEGQNVTLSCEQNLNHDAMYWYRQDPGQGLRLIYYSQIVNDFQKGDIAEGYSVSREKKESFPLTVTSAQKNPTAFYLCASTARDTRFNEQFFGPGTRLTVL.

The rearrangement uses TRBV19 and TRBJ2-3; 8 nucleotides match TRBD1. The V gene's germline CDR1 is LNHDA and CDR2 SQIVND (reference sequence). This CDR3 has 16 amino acids. Losses at the gene ends were 6 bases for V and 1 base for J; bases not matched to a gene: 9. CDR3 in DNA: TGTGCCAGTAGCCAACTACCGGGACAGGGCACAGATACGCAGTATTTT. This gives the protein CASSQLPGQGTDTQYF.

The rearrangement links TRBV5-1 to TRBJ1-2; D not resolved. CDR1 is SGHRS and CDR2 is YFSETQ in the germline V gene. The CDR3 runs to 12 residues. V was shortened by 0 bases and J by 8 bases, with 8 bases between the two germline ends. CDR3 in DNA: TGCGCCAGCAGCTTGGAGAGGGTCGGCTACACCTTC. Its protein product is CASSLERVGYTF.

This sequence joins TRBV9 and TRBJ1-2, with D unclear. The CDR3 totals 12 residues. CDR1 and CDR2 from the germline V gene are SGDLS and YYNGEE. Trimming left V 4 bases short and J 7 bases short, with 11 bases between. CDR3: CASSRVELGYTF. DNA for the CDR3: TGTGCCAGCAGCCGAGTCGAGCTTGGCTACACCTTC.

A few counts support this clone. The rearrangement joins TRBV6-1 to TRBJ2-1, with D unresolved. In germline, CDR1 is MNHNS, CDR2 SASEGT. The CDR3 totals 16 residues. V was clipped by 2 bases and J by 5 bases, with 16 bases between them. The CDR3 DNA follows: TGTGCCAGCAGTGAATGGTCTAAAGGAACCAACAATGAGCAGTTCTTC. Translated, it gives CASSEWSKGTNNEQFF.

This rearrangement joins TRBV6-4 to TRBJ1-2; maybe TRBD1 (5 bases). CDR1 and CDR2 from the germline V gene are MRHNA and SNTAGT. V lost 5 bases, J lost 7 bases, and 11 bases lay in between. CDR3 length equals 12 residues. DNA of the CDR3: TGTGCCAGCAGTAAGACCGGGGGTGGCTACACCTTC. Amino acids: CASSKTGGGYTF.

This clone appeared once. The V gene is TRBV6-4, the J gene TRBJ2-3, with D possibly being TRBD2 (7 bases). Germline values: CDR1 MRHNA, CDR2 SNTAGT. V gave up 5 bases and J gave up 7 bases, with 28 bases separating them. The CDR3 is made up of 18 amino acids. The DNA for the CDR3 is TGTGCCAGCAGTCCCTTAAACTACGGACTAGGGGGAGTAAATACGCAGTATTTT. Its translation: CASSPLNYGLGGVNTQYF.

V and J are TRBV27 and TRBJ2-6, with D possibly called TRBD1 or TRBD2 (5 bases each). Trimming left V 5 bases short and J 0 bases short, with 17 bases between. This CDR3 is built from 18 residues. The germline CDR1 and CDR2 sequences are MNHEY and SMNVEV (reference sequence). CDR3: CASSATGRRNSGANVLTF. The CDR3 DNA reads as TGTGCCAGCAGTGCAACGGGACGGAGGAACTCTGGGGCCAACGTCCTGACTTTC. The full variable domain, with the rest looked up from reference TRBV27 and TRBJ2-6, is EAQVTQNPRYLITVTGKKLTVTCSQNMNHEYMSWYRQDPGLGLRQIYYSMNVEVTDKGDVPEGYKVSRKEKRNFPLILESPSPNQTSLYFCASSATGRRNSGANVLTFGAGSRLTVL.

Written as DNA, the CDR3 is TGTGCCAGCAGCCCCGGGACTAGCGGTTTCCAAGAGACCCAGTACTTC. This encodes CASSPGTSGFQETQYF. This sequence joins TRBV5-4 and TRBJ2-5; 11 positions agree with TRBD2. J gave up 1 base and V 4 bases, and 6 bases lay outside the gene matches. Per germline, CDR1 SGHNT and CDR2 YYREEE (reference sequence). This CDR3 contains 16 residues.

CDR3 amino acids: CASSLVAGAGSGSSKIDTQYF. CDR3 bases: TGTGCCAGCAGTTTAGTCGCCGGCGCGGGGAGCGGGAGCAGTAAGATAGATACGCAGTATTTT. V usage is TRBV28 and J usage is TRBJ2-3, with 8 positions matching TRBD2. Germline V gives CDR1 MDHEN, CDR2 SYDVKM. V shed 2 bases and J 5 bases; nucleotides not matched to a gene: 24. The CDR3 runs to 21 residues. The entire variable domain, with the rest obtained from reference TRBV28 and TRBJ2-3, is as follows: DVKVTQSSRYLVKRTGEKVFLECVQDMDHENMFWYRQDPGLGLRLIYFSYDVKMKEKGDIPEGYSVSREKKERFSLILESASTNQTSMYLCASSLVAGAGSGSSKIDTQYFGPGTRLTVL.

V gene TRBV7-8 combines with J gene TRBJ2-7; TRBD2 matches at 13 bases. Germline loops: CDR1 SGHVS, CDR2 FQNEAQ. The CDR3 totals 14 residues. Trimming took 8 bases from V and 7 from J; bases not matched to a gene: 8. The CDR3 sequence: CASGRTSGSVEQYF. The CDR3 region has the DNA TGTGCCAGCGGCCGGACTAGCGGGAGTGTTGAGCAGTACTTC.

The V and J genes are TRBV7-2 and TRBJ1-5; D remains unclear. V gave up 2 bases and J gave up 6 bases, with 14 bases separating them. The germline gives CDR1 SGHTA, CDR2 FQGNSA. The CDR3 consists of 15 residues. The CDR3 region has the DNA TGTGCCAGCAGCTTATTGGCCGGGCTTGGTCAGCCCCAGCATTTT. Encoded protein: CASSLLAGLGQPQHF.

This clone was counted a few times. V usage is TRBV9 and J usage is TRBJ2-1; D is perhaps TRBD2 (5 bases). Trimming removed 0 bases from V and 3 bases from J, with 19 bases in between. This CDR3 has 18 residues. CDR1 is SGDLS and CDR2 is YYNGEE in the germline V gene. For the CDR3, the DNA is TGTGCCAGCAGCGTAGTAGGTAGGAGCGGCGAGCGCTACAATGAGCAGTTCTTC. Residues: CASSVVGRSGERYNEQFF.

The chain employs TRBV4-1 and TRBJ1-3; D is unresolved. The germline V and J ends were trimmed by 3 bases and 0 bases, with 15 bases remaining between them. The CDR3 is 17 amino acids. Germline V CDR1 and CDR2: MGHRA, YSYEKL. The CDR3 is CASSQGYDRTSGNTIYF. CDR3 bases: TGCGCCAGCAGCCAGGGTTATGACCGGACCTCTGGAAACACCATATATTTT.

The chain is built from TRBV5-6 and TRBJ2-7; 13 positions agree with TRBD2. The germline gives CDR1 SGHDT, CDR2 YYEEEE. J was trimmed by 2 bases and V by 4 bases; bases with no gene match: 3. The CDR3 extends over 15 amino acids. Here the CDR3 DNA reads TGTGCCAGCAGCCCCGGACTAGCGGGAGCCTACGAGCAGTACTTC. Translated: CASSPGLAGAYEQYF. Variable domain in full (rest from reference TRBV5-6 and TRBJ2-7): DAGVTQSPTHLIKTRGQQVTLRCSPKSGHDTVSWYQQALGQGPQFIFQYYEEEERQRGNFPDRFSGHQFPNYSSELNVNALLLGDSALYLCASSPGLAGAYEQYFGPGTRLTVT.

This clone has more than one count but fewer than ten. The V and J genes are TRBV6-5 and TRBJ2-4; the match to TRBD2 covers 8 bases. Germline V gene sequence: CDR1 MNHEY, CDR2 SVGAGI. With V trimmed by 5 bases and J by 3 bases, 6 bases remained unmatched. The length of the CDR3 is 15 residues. CDR3 nucleotides: TGTGCCAGCAGTCCTCTGCTAGCGGGCAAAAACATTCAGTACTTC. It encodes CASSPLLAGKNIQYF.

As for this clone: The identical CDR3 is also encoded by other nucleotide sequences in the sample. V is TRBV5-1 and J is TRBJ1-3; D might be TRBD1 (5 bases). There are 13 residues in the CDR3. V dropped 2 bases and J dropped 3 bases, with 6 bases sitting between them. CDR1 and CDR2 (germline): SGHRS, YFSETQ. The CDR3 spells CASSFDSGNTIYF. In nucleotides, the CDR3 is TGCGCCAGCAGCTTCGACAGTGGAAACACCATATATTTT.

This clone has just one count. The V gene is TRBV20-1, the J gene TRBJ2-5; D not certain. The CDR3 is made up of 11 amino acids. Germline CDR1 reads DFQATT; CDR2 reads SNEGSKA (reference sequence). Written as DNA, the CDR3 is TGCAGCATACCGAGTCAAGAGACCCAGTACTTC. It translates to CSIPSQETQYF.

This chain connects TRBV27 to TRBJ2-2; 15 positions agree with TRBD2. V trimming: 2 bases; J trimming: 7 bases; junction bases outside the gene matches: 5. This CDR3 spans 17 amino acids. The germline V gene has CDR1 MNHEY and CDR2 SMNVEV (reference sequence). This chain's CDR3 is CASSLNPGLAGGGELFF. As DNA, the CDR3 is TGTGCCAGCAGTTTAAATCCGGGACTAGCGGGAGGCGGGGAGCTGTTTTTT.

The V gene is TRBV7-2, the J gene TRBJ2-3, with D possibly matching TRBD2 (5 bases). This CDR3 comprises 14 residues. V was cut by 5 bases and J by 2 bases, with 11 bases left in between. Germline CDR1 reads SGHTA; CDR2 reads FQGNSA. The DNA for the CDR3 is TGTGCCAGCAGCAGGCCGGGGAACACAGATACGCAGTATTTT. Protein product: CASSRPGNTDTQYF.

This chain links TRBV4-1 with TRBJ2-7, with 7 bases aligning to TRBD1. The CDR3 runs to 17 residues. The junction had 17 bases not matched to a gene; V was cut back by 2 bases and J by 7 bases. Germline V lookup: CDR1 MGHRA, CDR2 YSYEKL. CDR3 amino acids: CASSQRGIMATGSEQYF. In DNA, the CDR3 is TGCGCCAGCAGCCAAAGGGGGATCATGGCGACAGGGAGTGAGCAGTACTTC.

The CDR3 is CASTNTRGIGTEAFF. CDR3 bases: TGTGCCAGCACTAACACCAGGGGGATCGGCACTGAAGCTTTCTTT. The chain couples TRBV18 to TRBJ1-1; 7 bases map to TRBD1. This CDR3 is built from 15 residues. The V segment lost 8 bases and the J segment 4 bases; nucleotides outside the gene matches: 13. Germline V gene data show CDR1 as KGHSH and CDR2 as LQKENI.

Details on this clone: The junction and the germline gene differ at one end; a read error may be behind it. J is TRBJ1-3 and V is TRBV6-1; 10 positions match TRBD1. The CDR3 length is 16 residues. The germline V gene has CDR1 MNHNS and CDR2 SASEGT. As DNA, the CDR3 is TGTGCCAGCAGGGAAGGGGACAGGGGCTCAGGAAACACCATATATTTT. Amino acids: CASREGDRGSGNTIYF.

This clone has ten or more counts. V gene TRBV4-1 combines with J gene TRBJ1-3; the D gene is possibly TRBD1 (6 bases). The CDR3 runs to 15 residues. Trimming pared 0 bases from V and 4 bases from J, leaving 10 bases between. Germline V CDR1 and CDR2: MGHRA, YSYEKL. The CDR3 DNA sequence: TGCGCCAGCAGCCAAGATGCCCAGGGGGGAAACACCATATATTTT. Its translation is CASSQDAQGGNTIYF.

The chain uses TRBV9 and TRBJ2-1; 10 positions match TRBD2. CDR1 and CDR2 (germline): SGDLS, YYNGEE. This CDR3 contains 14 residues. The V gene end was trimmed by 6 bases and the J gene end by 7 bases; junction bases not matched to a gene: 7. The DNA of the CDR3 is TGTGCCAGCACCGCTGGGACTAGCGTGAATGAGCAGTTCTTC. This gives the protein CASTAGTSVNEQFF.

The chain couples TRBV28 to TRBJ2-5, with 8 bases lining up with TRBD2. Germline values: CDR1 MDHEN, CDR2 SYDVKM. The V and J ends lost 10 bases and 5 bases, in that order; junction bases with no gene match: 3. The CDR3 totals 11 residues. CDR3 sequence (DNA): TGTGCCACCCGGGGGGGCGAGACCCAGTACTTC. Its protein product is CATRGGETQYF.

The chain employs TRBV30 and TRBJ1-1; D is possibly TRBD1 (5 bases). This CDR3 spans 14 amino acids. CDR1 and CDR2 (germline): GTSNPN, SVGIG (reference sequence). V was cut by 0 bases and J by 7 bases, with 15 bases left in between. Written as DNA, the CDR3 is TGTGCCTGGAGTGTACCGGGGGTCATTGGTGAAGCTTTCTTT. Amino acid sequence: CAWSVPGVIGEAFF.

The V call is TRBV27, the J call TRBJ1-4; 7 nucleotides match TRBD1. V shed 4 bases, J shed 3 bases, and the junction held 11 bases outside the gene matches. Germline V gene sequence: CDR1 MNHEY, CDR2 SMNVEV (reference sequence). There are 17 residues in the CDR3. The CDR3 region is CASSSRQGTLANEKLFF. The CDR3, as DNA: TGTGCCAGCAGTTCGAGACAGGGAACTTTAGCTAATGAAAAACTGTTTTTT.

V is TRBV6-4 and J is TRBJ1-1, with D possibly TRBD1 on 6 matching bases. The CDR3 extends over 14 amino acids. The V gene lost 4 bases and the J gene lost 4 bases, with 13 bases spanning the gap. Germline V gene data show CDR1 as MRHNA and CDR2 as SNTAGT. CDR3 nucleotide sequence: TGTGCCAGCAGTGTCCTACCACAGGGCACTGAAGCTTTCTTT. It yields the protein CASSVLPQGTEAFF.

The chain employs TRBV10-1 and TRBJ1-1; D is unresolved. The CDR3 is made up of 14 amino acids. V was shortened by 8 bases and J by 3 bases, with 16 bases between the two germline ends. The germline V gene encodes CDR1 WNHNN and CDR2 SYGVQD (reference sequence). The CDR3 is CASRRSVTDTEAFF. As DNA, the CDR3 is TGCGCCAGCCGAAGGTCGGTCACGGACACTGAAGCTTTCTTT.